This T cell receptor beta chain comes out of a study of shared clonotypes between healthy human individuals. Study-wide points: Compared with memory subsets, naive subsets generally had larger estimated richness. The donor pool, a small one, limited the genetic and exposure-history diversity represented.

Comments on this clone: Its antigen remains unknown.

Naive CD45RA+ and memory CD45RA-negative subsets were split from CD4+ cells. Trimming left V 0 bases short and J 3 bases short, with 12 bases between. The germline V gene has CDR1 SGDLS and CDR2 YYNGEE. This CDR3 spans 16 amino acids. Evenly divided among several immunoSEQ plates was the genomic DNA of each subset. Clones were sequenced by immunoSEQ multiplex PCR, and TCRdb holds only the in-frame ones, with some missing. The repertoire includes approximately 2.1 million clones, more than 85% of them detected once, and 0.3% to 0.4% sits in the top ten. The sequenced material came from naive CD4+ T cells from PBMCs. The subset: CD45RA+ positively selected. V is TRBV9 and J is TRBJ2-2; D call uncertain. This TCR was recovered from a man aged 18 to 35 in good health. Some clones in this sample may be carry-over from other donors' samples. CDR3 DNA sequence: TGTGCCAGCAGCGTAGTTGCGGATTCATACACCGGGGAGCTGTTTTTT. It codes for CASSVVADSYTGELFF.